This TCR beta chain was retrieved from a study of blood T cell repertoires in COVID-19. Study in general: The origin of the acute and convalescent COVID-19 samples was the United States, Italy and Spain. PBMCs, B-cell-depleted T cells, or T cells were the source of the cDNA or gDNA that made up the material.

V was clipped by 8 bases and J by 7 bases, with 20 bases between them. Germline-derived CDR1 and CDR2 are SGHTA and FQGNSA. This CDR3 is built from 15 residues. In the original analysis: Using reference gene primer amplification, nucleated cell counts were estimated. Produced via immunoSEQ multiplex PCR; TCRdb's table is partial and in-frame only. That table is the source of V, J and clone size, and D and trimming were worked out from the DNA. The sample contains about 58,000 clones, approximately 87% of which appear only once. Material: peripheral blood. The rearrangement joins TRBV7-2 to TRBJ2-2; D possibly corresponds to TRBD1 (7 bases). The sequence derives from a middle-aged man with active COVID-19. The CDR3 sequence is CASRHLRGAGGELFF. In DNA form, the CDR3 reads TGTGCCAGCCGCCACCTCAGGGGGGCCGGCGGGGAGCTGTTTTTT.